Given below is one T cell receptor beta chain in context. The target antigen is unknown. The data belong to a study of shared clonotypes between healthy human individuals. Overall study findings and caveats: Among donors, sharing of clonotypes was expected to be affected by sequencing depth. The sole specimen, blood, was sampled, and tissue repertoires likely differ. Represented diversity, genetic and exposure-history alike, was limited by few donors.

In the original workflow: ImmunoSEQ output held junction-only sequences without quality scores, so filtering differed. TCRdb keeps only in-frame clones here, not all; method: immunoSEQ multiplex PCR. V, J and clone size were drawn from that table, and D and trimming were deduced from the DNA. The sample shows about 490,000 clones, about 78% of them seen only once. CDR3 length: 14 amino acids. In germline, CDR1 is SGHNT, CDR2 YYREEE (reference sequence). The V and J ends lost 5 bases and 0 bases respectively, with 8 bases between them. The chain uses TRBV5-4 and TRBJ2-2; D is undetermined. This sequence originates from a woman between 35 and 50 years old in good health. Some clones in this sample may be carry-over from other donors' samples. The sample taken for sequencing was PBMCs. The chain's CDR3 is CASRTDSNTGELFF. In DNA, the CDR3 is TGTGCCAGCAGAACAGACTCGAACACCGGGGAGCTGTTTTTT. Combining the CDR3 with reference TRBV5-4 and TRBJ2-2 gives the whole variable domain ETGVTQSPTHLIKTRGQQVTLRCSSQSGHNTVSWYQQALGQGPQFIFQYYREEENGRGNFPPRFSGLQFPNYSSELNVNALELDDSALYLCASRTDSNTGELFFGEGSRLTVL.